A single T cell receptor (beta chain) is shown here with its context. Its antigen is undetermined. Each sample's input was roughly 270 ng genomic DNA, roughly 38,000 genome equivalents. The sample belongs to a study of T cell clusters in autoimmune cytopenias. Study context: A median of around 50,000 TRB reads per sample yielded a median approximately 2,500 distinct clonotypes. Broader study findings: TRB repertoire shifts in secondary cytopenia and chronic lymphocytic leukemia mostly reflected lymphoma, not autoimmunity. Compared with active autoimmune hepatitis patients, healthy donors showed about 2.7-fold more exclusive TRB clusters. Physiological T cell clusters of healthy donors were apparently absent in primary autoimmune cytopenia patients.

Germline V CDR1 and CDR2: LNHDA, SQIVND (reference sequence). The CDR3 spans 16 residues. One tube held mixed TRB-A and TRB-B primer pools for touch-down PCR. One entry per CDR3 protein, without DNA, is what TCRdb gives after re-calling the multiplex PCR reads. The repertoire table contains about 1,000 distinct CDR3 sequences. The source material was peripheral blood. The chain is built from TRBV19 and TRBJ2-1; TCRdb's D call of TRBD1 is untestable without DNA. The receptor was isolated from a human donor with an autoimmune cytopenia or autoimmune hepatitis (not recorded which). This CDR3 is CASSFRQGGGYNEQFF.